This TCR beta chain was profiled in a study of blood T cells in healthy people across ages. Study-wide results and limits: Estimates based on one million T cells were treated as lower bounds. Age brought a roughly linear fall in TCR beta diversity measured per million T cells. Naive T cell percentage and TCR beta diversity correlated strongly.

Whenever a sample was processed, at least 6 million PBMCs were isolated. This clonotype was seen a few times. The antigen is not known. Through a sample-barcoded 5' primer and a J-beta primer mix, a second PCR was run for roughly 7 to 12 cycles. TCRdb re-called the 5' RACE reads with MiXCR, one entry per CDR3 protein. This table has about 1.8 million distinct CDR3 sequences, around 48% appearing once. The V gene's germline CDR1 is DFQATT and CDR2 SNEGSKA (reference sequence). V lost 6 bases and J lost 6; bases outside the gene matches: 25. This CDR3 contains 18 residues. This chain joins TRBV20-1 and TRBJ1-2; 7 nucleotides agree with TRBD1. The sequence was collected from a woman in her thirties or forties in good health. Sequencing was performed on blood. The CDR3 reads CSAYHTGAAWIFSDGYTF. The CDR3 DNA is TGCAGTGCCTACCACACAGGGGCCGCTTGGATATTTTCGGATGGCTACACCTTC.